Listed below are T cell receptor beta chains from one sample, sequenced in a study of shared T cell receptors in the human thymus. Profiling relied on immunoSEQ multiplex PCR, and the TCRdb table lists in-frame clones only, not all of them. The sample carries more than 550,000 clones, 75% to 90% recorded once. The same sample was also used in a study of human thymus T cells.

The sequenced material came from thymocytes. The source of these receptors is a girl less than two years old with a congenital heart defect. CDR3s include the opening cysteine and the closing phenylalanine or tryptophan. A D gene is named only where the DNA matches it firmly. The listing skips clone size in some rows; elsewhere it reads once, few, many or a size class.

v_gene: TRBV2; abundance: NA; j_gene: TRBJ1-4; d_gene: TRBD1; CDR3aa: CASSEAGQGNEKLFF; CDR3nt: TGTGCCAGCAGTGAAGCGGGACAGGGAAATGAAAAACTGTTTTTT
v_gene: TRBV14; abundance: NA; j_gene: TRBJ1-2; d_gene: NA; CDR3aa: CASSQGSGTSNYGYTF; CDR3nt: TGTGCCAGCAGCCAAGGATCAGGGACTTCTAACTATGGCTACACCTTC
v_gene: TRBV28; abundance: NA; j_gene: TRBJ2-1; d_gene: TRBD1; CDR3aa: CASSSENLVRGPAYNEQFF; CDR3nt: TGTGCCAGCAGTTCCGAAAATCTCGTAAGGGGGCCGGCCTACAATGAGCAGTTCTTC
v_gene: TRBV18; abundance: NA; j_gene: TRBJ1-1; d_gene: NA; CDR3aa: CASSQWQEFNTEAFF; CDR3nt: TGTGCCAGCTCACAGTGGCAGGAATTTAACACTGAAGCTTTCTTT
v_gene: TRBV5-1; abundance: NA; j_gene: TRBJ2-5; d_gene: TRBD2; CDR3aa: CASGPGTSGEETQYF; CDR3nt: TGCGCCAGCGGACCCGGGACTAGCGGAGAAGAGACCCAGTACTTC
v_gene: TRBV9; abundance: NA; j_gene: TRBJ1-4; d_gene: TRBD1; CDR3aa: CASSAKWDRGPAPNEKLFF; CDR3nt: TGTGCCAGCAGCGCAAAGTGGGACAGGGGGCCGGCACCTAATGAAAAACTGTTTTTT
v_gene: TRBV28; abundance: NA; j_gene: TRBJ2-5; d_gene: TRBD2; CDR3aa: CASNGGVAETQYF; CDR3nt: TGTGCCAGCAACGGGGGGGTAGCCGAGACCCAGTACTTC
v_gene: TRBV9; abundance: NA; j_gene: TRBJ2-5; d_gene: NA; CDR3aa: CASTPGLQETQYF; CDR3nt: TGTGCCAGCACCCCAGGGCTCCAAGAGACCCAGTACTTC
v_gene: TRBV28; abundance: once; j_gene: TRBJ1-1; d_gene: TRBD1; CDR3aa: CASSRDRSRHTEAFF; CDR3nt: TGTGCCAGCAGCCGGGACAGGAGCAGGCACACTGAAGCTTTCTTT
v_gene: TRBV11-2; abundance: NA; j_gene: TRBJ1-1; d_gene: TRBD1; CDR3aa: CASSFSVDRLKMNTEAFF; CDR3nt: TGTGCCAGCAGCTTTAGTGTGGACAGGCTAAAAATGAACACTGAAGCTTTCTTT
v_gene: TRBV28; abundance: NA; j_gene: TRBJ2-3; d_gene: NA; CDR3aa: CASSSVSGDTQYF; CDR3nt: TGTGCCAGCAGTTCCGTCTCGGGGGATACGCAGTATTTT
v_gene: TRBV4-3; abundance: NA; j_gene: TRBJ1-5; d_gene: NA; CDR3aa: CASSPRQAHQPQHF; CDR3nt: TGCGCCAGCAGCCCGAGACAGGCCCATCAGCCCCAGCATTTT
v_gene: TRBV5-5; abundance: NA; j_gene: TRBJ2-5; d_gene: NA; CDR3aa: CASSLDRVEYF; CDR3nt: TGTGCCAGCAGCTTGGATCGGGTGGAGTACTTC
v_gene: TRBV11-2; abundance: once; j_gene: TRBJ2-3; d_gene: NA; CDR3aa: CASSSGNTQYF; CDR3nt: TGTGCCAGCAGTAGCGGAAATACGCAGTATTTT
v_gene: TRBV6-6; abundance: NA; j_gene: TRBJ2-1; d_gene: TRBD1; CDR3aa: CASSSTGLVDNEQFF; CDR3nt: TGTGCCAGCAGCTCGACAGGGTTGGTCGACAATGAGCAGTTCTTC
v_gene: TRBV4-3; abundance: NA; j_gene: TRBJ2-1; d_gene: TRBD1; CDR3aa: CASSHSGQYYNEQFF; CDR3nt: TGCGCCAGCAGCCATTCGGGACAGTATTACAATGAGCAGTTCTTC
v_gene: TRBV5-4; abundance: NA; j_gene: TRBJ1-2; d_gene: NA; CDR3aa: CASSLIGALHRGYGYTF; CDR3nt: TGTGCCAGCAGCTTGATCGGCGCCCTTCACCGGGGCTATGGCTACACCTTC
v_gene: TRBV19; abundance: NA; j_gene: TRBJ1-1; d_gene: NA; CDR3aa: CASSENDQNTEAFF; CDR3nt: TGTGCCAGTTCGGAGAACGACCAAAACACTGAAGCTTTCTTT
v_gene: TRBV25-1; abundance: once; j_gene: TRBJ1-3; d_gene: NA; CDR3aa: CASSELGGGNTIYF; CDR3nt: TGTGCCAGCAGTGAATTGGGGGGTGGAAACACCATATATTTT
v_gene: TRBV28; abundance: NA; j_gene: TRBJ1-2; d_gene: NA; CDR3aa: CASGYGYTF; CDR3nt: TGTGCCTCAGGCTATGGCTACACCTTC
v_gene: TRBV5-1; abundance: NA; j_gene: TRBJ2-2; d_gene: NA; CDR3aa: CASSPISESGELFF; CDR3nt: TGCGCCAGCAGCCCCATTAGCGAATCCGGGGAGCTGTTTTTT
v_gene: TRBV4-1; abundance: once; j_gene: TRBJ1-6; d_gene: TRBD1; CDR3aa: CASSRTGGHSNSPLHF; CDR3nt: TGCGCCAGCAGCCGGACAGGGGGACACTCTAATTCACCCCTCCACTTT
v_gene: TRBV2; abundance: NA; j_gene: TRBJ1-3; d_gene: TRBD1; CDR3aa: CASRGQGAAIYF; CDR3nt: TGTGCCAGCAGAGGACAGGGGGCGGCCATATATTTT
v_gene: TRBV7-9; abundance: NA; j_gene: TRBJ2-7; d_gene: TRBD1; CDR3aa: CASSLNHSSGQGIYEQYF; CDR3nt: TGTGCCAGCAGCTTAAATCATAGTTCGGGACAGGGAATCTACGAGCAGTACTTC
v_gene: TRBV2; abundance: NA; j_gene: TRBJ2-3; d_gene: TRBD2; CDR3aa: CASSERGGKDTQYF; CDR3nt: TGTGCCAGCAGTGAACGGGGGGGCAAAGATACGCAGTATTTT
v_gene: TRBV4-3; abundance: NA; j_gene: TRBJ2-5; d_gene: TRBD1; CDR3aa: CASSQDNETGQATQYF; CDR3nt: TGCGCCAGCAGCCAAGATAATGAGACAGGGCAGGCGACCCAGTACTTC
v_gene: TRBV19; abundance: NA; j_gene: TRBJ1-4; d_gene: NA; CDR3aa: CASSNGEHEEKLFF; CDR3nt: TGTGCCAGTAGTAATGGGGAGCATGAGGAAAAACTGTTTTTT
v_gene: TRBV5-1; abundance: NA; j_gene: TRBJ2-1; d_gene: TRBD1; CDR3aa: CASSSPGQGDNEQFF; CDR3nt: TGCGCCAGCAGCTCTCCGGGACAGGGGGACAATGAGCAGTTCTTC
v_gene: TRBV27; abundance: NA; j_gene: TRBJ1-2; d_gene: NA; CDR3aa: CASSLRGWQTNYGYTF; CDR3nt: TGTGCCAGCAGTTTACGAGGGTGGCAAACTAACTATGGCTACACCTTC
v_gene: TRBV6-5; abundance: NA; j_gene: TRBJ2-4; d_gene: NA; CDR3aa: CASSSQGGKNIQYF; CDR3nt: TGTGCCAGCAGTTCTCAGGGGGGCAAAAACATTCAGTACTTC
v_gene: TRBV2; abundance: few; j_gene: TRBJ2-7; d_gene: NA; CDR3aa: CASSGSYEQYF; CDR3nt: TGTGCCAGCAGTGGCAGCTACGAGCAGTACTTC
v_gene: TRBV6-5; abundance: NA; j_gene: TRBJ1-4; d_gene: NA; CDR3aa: CASSSSGAGWEKLFF; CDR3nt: TGTGCCAGCAGTTCTTCTGGGGCAGGCTGGGAAAAACTGTTTTTT
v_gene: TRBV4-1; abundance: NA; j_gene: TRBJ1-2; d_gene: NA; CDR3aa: CASSQGLGDGYTF; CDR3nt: TGCGCCAGCAGCCAAGGATTGGGAGATGGCTACACCTTC
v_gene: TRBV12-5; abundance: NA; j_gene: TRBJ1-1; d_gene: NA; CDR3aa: CASVHREVNTEAFF; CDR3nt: TGTGCTAGTGTTCACAGGGAAGTGAACACTGAAGCTTTCTTT
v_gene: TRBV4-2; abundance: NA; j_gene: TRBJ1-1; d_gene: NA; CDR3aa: CASSQDRGGTEAFF; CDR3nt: TGTGCCAGCAGCCAAGATCGGGGAGGCACTGAAGCTTTCTTT
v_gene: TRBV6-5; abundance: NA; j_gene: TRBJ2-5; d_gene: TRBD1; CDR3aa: CASSYLTGCGETQYF; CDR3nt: TGTGCCAGCAGTTACTTGACAGGGTGTGGGGAGACCCAGTACTTC
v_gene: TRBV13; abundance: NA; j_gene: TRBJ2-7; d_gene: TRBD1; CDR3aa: CASRFSQGVYDEQYF; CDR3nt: TGTGCCAGCAGATTCTCACAGGGGGTCTATGACGAGCAGTACTTC
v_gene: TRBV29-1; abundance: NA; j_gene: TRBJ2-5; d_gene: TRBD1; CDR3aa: CSCCARDRGRGSQETQYF; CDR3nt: TGCAGCTGTTGTGCCCGGGACAGGGGAAGAGGGTCCCAAGAGACCCAGTACTTC
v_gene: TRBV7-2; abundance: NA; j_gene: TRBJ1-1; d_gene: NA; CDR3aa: CASHRDTNTEAFF; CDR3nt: TGTGCCAGCCACCGGGATACGAACACTGAAGCTTTCTTT
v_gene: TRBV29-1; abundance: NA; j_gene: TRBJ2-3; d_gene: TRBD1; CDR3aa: CSVSPTGALTDTQYF; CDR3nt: TGCAGCGTTTCGCCTACAGGGGCTCTCACAGATACGCAGTATTTT
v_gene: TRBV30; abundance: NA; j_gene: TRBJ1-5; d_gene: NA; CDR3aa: CAWSYSGAGQPQHF; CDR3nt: TGTGCCTGGAGTTACAGTGGGGCAGGACAGCCCCAGCATTTT
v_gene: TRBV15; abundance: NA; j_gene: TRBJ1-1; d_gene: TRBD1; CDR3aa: CATSRAARTGDLMNTEAFF; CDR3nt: TGTGCCACCAGCAGAGCCGCAAGGACAGGAGACTTGATGAACACTGAAGCTTTCTTT
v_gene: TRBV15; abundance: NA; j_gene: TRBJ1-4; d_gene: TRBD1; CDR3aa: CATSTRTGAGEKLFF; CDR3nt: TGTGCCACCAGCACCCGGACAGGGGCTGGGGAAAAACTGTTTTTT